Listed below are T cell receptor beta chains from one sample, sequenced in a study of T cells in Graves' hyperthyroidism and ophthalmopathy. TCRdb re-analysed the multiplex PCR reads in MiXCR, keeping a single row per CDR3 protein. The table records about 500,000 distinct CDR3 sequences, roughly a sixth of them present only once. The sample consisted of blood. The receptor source for this set is a woman aged 30 to 39 with Graves' ophthalmopathy. CDR3s include the opening cysteine and the closing phenylalanine or tryptophan. Fields, in order: J gene, clone size, V gene, D gene, CDR3 DNA, CDR3 protein. D genes are given only for firm matches. Only some rows state a clone size, as once, few, many or a class for expanded clones.

J: TRBJ2-1
size: few
V: TRBV4-3
D: .
DNA: TGCGCCAGCAGCCAAGACCTTGTTTACTCCTACAATGAGCAGTTCTTC
CDR3: CASSQDLVYSYNEQFF

J: TRBJ2-3
size: .
V: TRBV11-2
D: .
DNA: TGTGCCAGCAGCCGACTTGTTACAGGGTATGACACAGATACGCAGTATTTT
CDR3: CASSRLVTGYDTDTQYF

J: TRBJ2-1
size: few
V: TRBV6-2/TRBV6-3
D: TRBD2
DNA: TGTGCCAGCCTCCCGACTAGCGGGAGTCTTGGGAATGAGCAGTTCTTC
CDR3: CASLPTSGSLGNEQFF

J: TRBJ1-2
size: .
V: TRBV7-9
D: .
DNA: TGTGCCAGCGGCAGGTCCATAGCTAACTATGGCTACACCTTC
CDR3: CASGRSIANYGYTF

J: TRBJ2-7
size: .
V: TRBV20-1
D: TRBD2
DNA: TGCAGTGCTAGAGATAGCGGGAAAGGCAGGTACGAGCAGTACTTC
CDR3: CSARDSGKGRYEQYF

J: TRBJ2-1
size: few
V: TRBV30
D: TRBD2
DNA: TGTGCCTTCAACCCACTAGCGGGAGAGTTCAATGAGCAGTTCTTC
CDR3: CAFNPLAGEFNEQFF

J: TRBJ2-1
size: few
V: TRBV28
D: TRBD2
DNA: TGTGCCAGCAGTTTAATAGCGGGAGGGCCAGGACCGGGCCATGAGCAGTTCTTC
CDR3: CASSLIAGGPGPGHEQFF

J: TRBJ1-1
size: .
V: TRBV6-1
D: TRBD1
DNA: TGTGCCAGCAGTTCCATCAGGGGGCCTTCCATGAACACTGAAGCTTTCTTT
CDR3: CASSSIRGPSMNTEAFF

J: TRBJ2-2
size: many
V: TRBV5-1
D: .
DNA: TGCGCCAGCAGCACCAACCCGGGACAAAACACCGGGGAGCTGTTTTTT
CDR3: CASSTNPGQNTGELFF

J: TRBJ2-5
size: few
V: TRBV29-1
D: .
DNA: TGCAGCGCACCTTCAGGGGACCAAGAGACCCAGTACTTC
CDR3: CSAPSGDQETQYF

J: TRBJ2-1
size: .
V: TRBV5-6
D: TRBD2
DNA: TGTGCCAGCAGCTTGTGGAGTGGCGGGAGGGCGGGCAATGAGCAGTTCTTC
CDR3: CASSLWSGGRAGNEQFF

J: TRBJ2-3
size: many
V: TRBV18
D: TRBD2
DNA: TGTGCCAGCTCACTTACGACTAGCGGGGTCATAAATACGCAGTATTTT
CDR3: CASSLTTSGVINTQYF

J: TRBJ1-4
size: many
V: TRBV11-2
D: .
DNA: TGTGCCAGCAGCTCTGCCGGGACTGGGGAAAAACTGTTTTTT
CDR3: CASSSAGTGEKLFF

J: TRBJ2-7
size: .
V: TRBV4-3
D: TRBD1
DNA: TGCGCCAGCAGCCAAGGTCGGCAGGGGGCAGGAGAGCAGTACTTC
CDR3: CASSQGRQGAGEQYF

J: TRBJ2-1
size: few
V: TRBV5-5
D: .
DNA: TGTGCCAGCAGCTTCGGGCGGGCGAGCTCCTACAATGAGCAGTTCTTC
CDR3: CASSFGRASSYNEQFF

J: TRBJ1-2
size: few
V: TRBV5-1
D: .
DNA: TGCGCCAGCAGCTCGTTCGGTGGGGACTATGGCTACACCTTC
CDR3: CASSSFGGDYGYTF

J: TRBJ2-7
size: .
V: TRBV13
D: .
DNA: TGTGCCAGCAACCCTGACGGGTACGAGCAGTACTTC
CDR3: CASNPDGYEQYF

J: TRBJ1-5
size: .
V: TRBV4-1
D: TRBD1
DNA: TGCGCCAGCAGCCAAGATCGGGGACAGGGTCGACATCAGCCCCAGCATTTT
CDR3: CASSQDRGQGRHQPQHF

J: TRBJ1-6
size: .
V: TRBV6-2/TRBV6-3
D: .
DNA: TGTGCCAGCAGCGCCCAGGATGGTGAACCCCTCCACTTT
CDR3: CASSAQDGEPLHF

J: TRBJ2-1
size: .
V: TRBV24-1
D: TRBD2
DNA: TGTGCCACCAGTGATCGGAGGGTTCTAGCGGGAGGTCACAATGAGCAGTTCTTC
CDR3: CATSDRRVLAGGHNEQFF

J: TRBJ2-3
size: many
V: TRBV7-2
D: .
DNA: TGTGCCAGCAGGCAGGCGGGTATCACAGATACGCAGTATTTT
CDR3: CASRQAGITDTQYF

J: TRBJ2-2
size: .
V: TRBV27
D: .
DNA: TGTGCCAGCAGTTTAGGTTTTGCTCGGTCCGGGGAGCTGTTTTTT
CDR3: CASSLGFARSGELFF

J: TRBJ2-7
size: many
V: TRBV20-1
D: TRBD2
DNA: TGCAGTGCCCTAGCGGGAGTAGGTGAGCAGTACTTC
CDR3: CSALAGVGEQYF

J: TRBJ2-3
size: many
V: TRBV7-3
D: TRBD1
DNA: TGTGCCAGCAGCCGTGACAGGGGAGCAGATACGCAGTATTTT
CDR3: CASSRDRGADTQYF

J: TRBJ2-7
size: few
V: TRBV6-1
D: TRBD1
DNA: TGTGCCAGCACCGACAGGGTCAACGAGCAGTACTTC
CDR3: CASTDRVNEQYF

J: TRBJ2-1
size: many
V: TRBV6-2/TRBV6-3
D: TRBD2
DNA: TGTGCCAGCAGTAACTCACTAGCGGGGATTTACAATGAGCAGTTCTTC
CDR3: CASSNSLAGIYNEQFF

J: TRBJ1-3
size: few
V: TRBV6-6
D: .
DNA: TGTGCCAGCAGTTACAGGGTCAGCACCTCTGGAAACACCATATATTTT
CDR3: CASSYRVSTSGNTIYF

J: TRBJ2-3
size: many
V: TRBV28
D: .
DNA: TGTGCCAGCAGTTTATATCCAGGGGCGGATACGCAGTATTTT
CDR3: CASSLYPGADTQYF

J: TRBJ2-5
size: few
V: TRBV29-1
D: .
DNA: TGCAGCGTTGAAAAACTAGTCGGAGAGACCCAGTACTTC
CDR3: CSVEKLVGETQYF

J: TRBJ2-1
size: .
V: TRBV15
D: .
DNA: TGTGCCACCAGCAGAGTGAAAAGGGGACCCCACAATGAGCAGTTCTTC
CDR3: CATSRVKRGPHNEQFF

J: TRBJ1-4
size: many
V: TRBV11-1
D: TRBD1
DNA: TGTGCCAGCAGCTGGCGTCGCGTCGGACTTCCCAGGGGGAATGAAAAACTGTTTTTT
CDR3: CASSWRRVGLPRGNEKLFF

J: TRBJ2-5
size: .
V: TRBV5-4
D: .
DNA: TGCGCCAGCAGCCAAGCTCGGGTTGAGACCCAGTACTTC
CDR3: CASSQARVETQYF

J: TRBJ1-1
size: .
V: TRBV19
D: .
DNA: TGTGCCAGTACGCCCTTACAGGGCCTTGGGAACACTGAAGCTTTCTTT
CDR3: CASTPLQGLGNTEAFF

J: TRBJ2-7
size: many
V: TRBV29-1
D: TRBD2
DNA: TGCAGCGTTGAAGGATCCGCCGGGACTAGCGACACTCTCTACGAGCAGTACTTC
CDR3: CSVEGSAGTSDTLYEQYF

J: TRBJ2-5
size: many
V: TRBV6-2/TRBV6-3
D: .
DNA: TGTGCCAGCACCGTTGGACAGATGGGTACCCAGTACTTC
CDR3: CASTVGQMGTQYF

J: TRBJ2-2
size: .
V: TRBV6-1
D: .
DNA: TGTGCCAGCAGTGAAGTGGCCACCGGGGAGCTGTTTTTT
CDR3: CASSEVATGELFF

J: TRBJ2-1
size: few
V: TRBV24-1
D: .
DNA: TGTGCCACCTCCGCCCGATACTCCAGGGGCTCCTACAATGAGCAGTTCTTC
CDR3: CATSARYSRGSYNEQFF

J: TRBJ2-7
size: few
V: TRBV25-1
D: .
DNA: TGTGCCAGCGCCACTAGGACGTTCGCCTACGAGCAGTACTTC
CDR3: CASATRTFAYEQYF

J: TRBJ2-3
size: .
V: TRBV2
D: .
DNA: TGTGCCAGCAGTGGACAACCGGGGAGCGCAGATACGCAGTATTTT
CDR3: CASSGQPGSADTQYF

J: TRBJ1-6
size: few
V: TRBV6-1
D: .
DNA: TGTGCCAGCAGTGGCAACTCCTATAATTCACCCCTCCACTTT
CDR3: CASSGNSYNSPLHF

J: TRBJ1-1
size: .
V: TRBV24-1
D: .
DNA: TGTGCCACCAGTGATAGGGGTATTGAAGCTTTCTTT
CDR3: CATSDRGIEAFF

J: TRBJ1-1
size: many
V: TRBV30
D: .
DNA: TGTGCCTGGAGTGGCCAGATGAACACTGAAGCTTTCTTT
CDR3: CAWSGQMNTEAFF

J: TRBJ2-7
size: few
V: TRBV15
D: TRBD2
DNA: TGTGCCACCAGCAGAGCCGGACTAGCGGGAGTCGAGCAGTACTTC
CDR3: CATSRAGLAGVEQYF

J: TRBJ2-3
size: few
V: TRBV29-1
D: .
DNA: TGCAGCGCTAAAGGGCAGACTAGCACAGATACGCAGTATTTT
CDR3: CSAKGQTSTDTQYF

J: TRBJ2-1
size: few
V: TRBV7-9
D: .
DNA: TGTGCCAGCATTCACTCGGCGGTAAGCTCCTACAATGAGCAGTTCTTC
CDR3: CASIHSAVSSYNEQFF